This T cell receptor (beta chain) was recorded in a study of STAT3 mutations in large granular lymphocyte leukemia. Study-wide results and caveats: TCR clonotype switching after therapy occurred in about 35% of the 18 patients. Sampling intervals varied between patients and samples. Every T-cell large granular lymphocyte leukemia patient had at least one immunodominant TCR beta clonotype.

As regards this clone: Its antigen is as yet unknown.

Sequencing used immunoSEQ multiplex PCR; TCRdb keeps in-frame clones, though not all of them. The top ten clones hold around 9.4% of a sample with about 16,000 clones, roughly 86% of them seen once. CDR3 length equals 12 residues. Germline V gene data show CDR1 as SQVTM and CDR2 as ANQGSEA. J gave up 4 bases and V 6 bases, and 2 bases lay outside the gene matches. Specimen: peripheral blood mononuclear cells. The source is a man between 50 and 59 years old with T-cell large granular lymphocyte leukemia. Some clones in this sample may be carry-over from other donors' samples. The chain carries TRBV29-1 and TRBJ2-2; the match to TRBD1 covers 7 bases. The CDR3 loop is CSVGDSTGELFF. The DNA for the CDR3 is TGCAGCGTGGGGGACAGCACCGGGGAGCTGTTTTTT.